This T cell receptor (beta chain) was recovered during a study of blood T cell repertoires in COVID-19. Study-level information: Italy, Spain and the United States were the sources of the convalescent and acute COVID-19 samples.

The CDR3 covers 12 residues. Trimming stripped 2 bases from V and 5 bases from J, with 6 bases between. Germline-derived CDR1 and CDR2 are ENHRY and SYGVKD. In the study's own analysis: Amplifying reference gene primers gave estimates of nucleated cell counts. Assay: immunoSEQ multiplex PCR; the TCRdb copy retains only in-frame clones and omits some. V, J and clone size are those of that table, while D and trimming were read from the DNA. Counted here are 150,000 or so clones, approximately 89% occurring once; the ten biggest clones make up approximately 10%. This rearrangement joins TRBV10-3 to TRBJ1-2; D unclear. This sequence originates from a man aged 50-60 years with acute or convalescent COVID-19. The sample consisted of peripheral blood. CDR3 sequence: CAISETQYGYTF. The CDR3 DNA sequence: TGTGCCATCAGTGAGACCCAGTATGGCTACACCTTC.